These 27 T cell receptor beta chains share one sample of origin, sequenced in a study of blood T cells in healthy people across ages. Through a sample-barcoded 5' primer and a J-beta primer mix, a second PCR was run for roughly 6 to 12 cycles. TCRdb re-analysed the 5' RACE reads in MiXCR, keeping a single row per CDR3 protein. The sample yields about 1.8 million distinct CDR3 sequences, roughly 49% seen once. The sample taken for sequencing was blood. Receptors were obtained from a woman in her forties in good health.

With regard to this clonotype: An end of the junction does not agree with germline; a read error may underlie this. The rearrangement uses TRBV7-2 and TRBJ2-7, with TRBD2 matching 7 bases. This CDR3 spans 17 amino acids. Germline V lookup: CDR1 SGHTA, CDR2 FQGNSA. CDR3 DNA: TGTGCCAGCAGCTTAGGGGTATCTAGCGGTTCCTCCTACGGGCAGTACTTC. Translation: CASSLGVSSGSSYGQYF.

The chain carries TRBV14 and TRBJ2-7; 9 bases align to TRBD1. The trim removed 6 bases at V and 4 bases at J, leaving 10 bases unmatched. This CDR3 has 15 residues. Germline V gives CDR1 SGHDN, CDR2 FVKESK. As DNA, the CDR3 is TGTGCCAGCAGTTCCCTCGGGACAGGGATGTACGAGCAGTACTTC. Its protein product is CASSSLGTGMYEQYF.

This chain connects TRBV11-2 to TRBJ2-3, with D perhaps matching TRBD1 or TRBD2 (5 bases each). Germline V gene sequence: CDR1 SGHAT, CDR2 FQNNGV. This CDR3 spans 15 amino acids. Trimming shortened V by 0 bases and J by 6 bases, and 13 bases separated the two germline ends. CDR3 DNA sequence: TGTGCCAGCAGCTTAGAGGGACCAAAAGGGGATACGCAGTATTTT. Translating it yields CASSLEGPKGDTQYF. Filled out from reference TRBV11-2 and TRBJ2-3, the complete variable domain reads EAGVAQSPRYKIIEKRQSVAFWCNPISGHATLYWYQQILGQGPKLLIQFQNNGVVDDSQLPKDRFSAERLKGVDSTLKIQPAKLEDSAVYLCASSLEGPKGDTQYFGPGTRLTVL.

This clonotype turned up a few times. This chain links TRBV12-3 or TRBV12-4 with TRBJ2-5, with D perhaps TRBD1 or TRBD2 (5 bases each). Trimming removed 8 bases from V and 0 bases from J, with 10 bases in between. CDR3 length: 13 residues. The CDR3 sequence: CASATGHQETQYF. The CDR3 bases are TGTGCCAGCGCCACGGGGCACCAAGAGACCCAGTACTTC.

The gene calls are TRBV5-6 and TRBJ2-1; 8 nucleotides match TRBD1. The CDR3 extends over 14 amino acids. Losses at the gene ends were 5 bases for V and 6 bases for J; bases not matched to a gene: 7. Germline CDR1 and CDR2: SGHDT and YYEEEE. The CDR3 sequence: CASRVETGANEQFF. The CDR3 DNA follows: TGTGCCAGCAGGGTGGAGACAGGGGCCAATGAGCAGTTCTTC.

This clonotype came up a few times. The chain links TRBV4-3 to TRBJ2-5; D may be TRBD2 (6 bases). Trimming left V 1 base short and J 1 base short, with 13 bases between. The CDR3 consists of 16 residues. The germline CDR1 and CDR2 sequences are LGHNA and YSLEER. CDR3 protein: CASSQGGAGTQETQYF. Here the CDR3 DNA reads TGCGCCAGCAGCCAAGGAGGGGCGGGGACCCAAGAGACCCAGTACTTC.

Comment on this clonotype: The conserved closing phenylalanine or tryptophan is absent in this CDR3, likely reflecting a read error. V and J are TRBV10-3 and TRBJ2-3; perhaps TRBD2 as D (6 bases). The length of the CDR3 is 15 residues. Per germline, CDR1 ENHRY and CDR2 SYGVKD. The V and J ends lost 11 bases and 2 bases respectively, with 20 bases between them. Written as DNA, the CDR3 is TGTGCCGCCTCACCGGGACTTCATATCACAGATACGCAGTATTAT. As protein: CAASPGLHITDTQYY.

The chain has TRBV29-1 and TRBJ2-5; a possible D gene is TRBD2 (7 bases). Trimming cost V 2 bases and J 11 bases, with 15 bases left between them. The germline gives CDR1 SQVTM, CDR2 ANQGSEA. The CDR3 sequence is 12 residues long. In nucleotides, the CDR3 is TGCAGCGTTGAATCGCAGGGGAGGGGACAGTACTTC. Amino acids: CSVESQGRGQYF.

This clonotype appeared a few times. The chain carries TRBV6-2 or TRBV6-3 and TRBJ2-7, with D perhaps TRBD1 (5 bases). V dropped 6 bases and J dropped 0 bases, with 15 bases sitting between them. Germline CDR1 MNHEY, CDR2 SVGEGT. The CDR3 spans 15 residues. CDR3 residues: CASRASGSSSYEQYF. The CDR3 nucleotides are TGTGCCAGCAGAGCTTCAGGGTCCAGCTCCTACGAGCAGTACTTC.

This clonotype was observed a single time. J is TRBJ2-3 and V is TRBV12-3 or TRBV12-4; 12 bases are shared with TRBD2. The CDR3 spans 17 residues. V was pared by 5 bases and J by 0 bases, with 6 bases of the junction left unmatched. CDR3 sequence: CASSPGTSGYSTDTQYF. The CDR3 DNA follows: TGTGCCAGCAGTCCAGGGACTAGCGGGTATAGCACAGATACGCAGTATTTT.

As for this clonotype: Just one base apart from a much larger clone, this may be a read error. This rearrangement joins TRBV28 to TRBJ2-3; possibly TRBD2 for D (7 bases). The CDR3 runs 14 residues. Germline V gene lookup returns CDR1 MDHEN and CDR2 SYDVKM. The CDR3 DNA reads TGTACCAGCAGTTTCGGGGGGCGCCCAGATACGCAGTATTTT. This translates into CTSSFGGRPDTQYF.

V is TRBV20-1 and J is TRBJ2-4, with D uncertain. CDR1 DFQATT and CDR2 SNEGSKA come from the germline V gene (reference sequence). This CDR3 has 11 amino acids. V lost 6 bases and J 13 bases, leaving 16 bases between the germline ends. CDR3 in DNA: TGCAGTGCCGCACCATTTATGACGCAGTACTTC. Translating gives CSAAPFMTQYF.

This clonotype was picked up many times. This chain connects TRBV9 to TRBJ2-6; D call uncertain. The germline V gene encodes CDR1 SGDLS and CDR2 YYNGEE. V was clipped by 7 bases and J by 0 bases, with 11 bases between them. The CDR3 length is 15 residues. The CDR3 sequence is CASSPPSSGANVLTF. The CDR3 DNA reads as TGTGCCAGCTCACCACCGAGCTCTGGGGCCAACGTCCTGACTTTC.

Only a few counts were recorded for this clonotype. V is TRBV20-1 and J is TRBJ1-4, with 9 nucleotides matching TRBD1. Germline assignment: CDR1 DFQATT and CDR2 SNEGSKA (reference sequence). The CDR3 is made up of 13 amino acids. Unmatched junction bases numbered 3, after V lost 3 bases and J lost 7 bases. The CDR3 nucleotides read TGCAGTGCTAGGACAGGGGGAACTGAAAAACTGTTTTTT. This gives the protein CSARTGGTEKLFF.

The chain carries TRBV4-3 and TRBJ2-2; 9 nucleotides line up with TRBD2. Germline trimming cut 0 bases from V and 2 bases from J; bases unmatched to any gene: 7. CDR1 and CDR2 from the germline V gene are LGHNA and YSLEER. This CDR3 is built from 18 residues. The CDR3 sequence: CASSQDRERGDNTGELFF. As DNA, the CDR3 is TGCGCCAGCAGCCAAGATCGGGAGCGGGGGGATAACACCGGGGAGCTGTTTTTT.

V is TRBV7-2 and J is TRBJ2-6; perhaps D is TRBD1 or TRBD2 (5 bases each). The CDR3 sequence is 16 residues long. The germline V and J ends were trimmed by 5 bases and 0 bases, with 11 bases remaining between them. Per the germline V gene, CDR1 is SGHTA and CDR2 is FQGNSA. The CDR3 spells CASSLGPNSGANVLTF. In DNA, the CDR3 is TGTGCCAGCAGCCTGGGACCCAACTCTGGGGCCAACGTCCTGACTTTC. The full variable domain, rest sourced from reference TRBV7-2 and TRBJ2-6, is GAGVSQSPSNKVTEKGKDVELRCDPISGHTALYWYRQSLGQGLEFLIYFQGNSAPDKSGLPSDRFSAERTGGSVSTLTIQRTQQEDSAVYLCASSLGPNSGANVLTFGAGSRLTVL.

The V and J genes are TRBV20-1 and TRBJ1-6; 9 bases match TRBD1. The germline V gene encodes CDR1 DFQATT and CDR2 SNEGSKA (reference sequence). There are 16 residues in the CDR3. After removal of 1 base from V and 4 bases from J, the junction contained 5 bases not matched to a gene. The CDR3 DNA reads TGCAGTGCTAGAGTCGCGACAGGGGGTTATAATTCACCCCTCCACTTT. Translated, it gives CSARVATGGYNSPLHF.

This sequence joins TRBV3-1 and TRBJ2-3; 10 positions match TRBD1. The CDR3 length is 16 residues. V shed 2 bases and J 6 bases; nucleotides not matched to a gene: 8. Germline assignment: CDR1 LGHDT and CDR2 YNNKEL (reference sequence). CDR3 loop: CASSQLPRDRGDTQYF. In DNA, the CDR3 is TGTGCCAGCAGCCAACTACCCCGGGACAGGGGTGATACGCAGTATTTT.

The chain couples TRBV2 to TRBJ2-5, with TRBD2 matching over 11 bases. The CDR3 covers 15 residues. Per germline, CDR1 SNHLY and CDR2 FYNNEI. V was clipped by 6 bases and J by 3 bases; unmatched bases: 6. CDR3 bases: TGTGCCAGCAGGACACAGGGACTAGCGGAAGAGACCCAGTACTTC. This codes for CASRTQGLAEETQYF.

This clonotype was observed a handful of times. The V gene is TRBV6-5, the J gene TRBJ2-7; TRBD1 aligns across 7 bases. The ends lost 4 bases at V and 2 bases at J; junction bases unmatched: 5. The V gene's germline CDR1 is MNHEY and CDR2 SVGAGI. The CDR3 has 14 amino acids. CDR3: CASSFFQGAYEQYF. The CDR3 DNA reads as TGTGCCAGCAGTTTCTTTCAGGGGGCCTACGAGCAGTACTTC.

This chain joins TRBV10-1 and TRBJ2-7; maybe TRBD2 (5 bases). V shed 2 bases and J shed 3 bases, with 11 bases lying between them. The germline V gene has CDR1 WNHNN and CDR2 SYGVQD (reference sequence). CDR3 size: 14 residues. This CDR3 is CASSESPGSYEQYF. The CDR3 DNA reads TGCGCCAGCAGTGAGAGTCCGGGGAGCTACGAGCAGTACTTC.

V is TRBV12-3 or TRBV12-4 and J is TRBJ1-2; D remains ambiguous. The CDR3 is 14 amino acids. The V and J ends lost 0 bases and 2 bases respectively, with 7 bases between them. Written as DNA, the CDR3 is TGTGCCAGCAGTTTAGCTAGCCAGAACTATGGCTACACCTTC. Protein sequence: CASSLASQNYGYTF.

The gene calls are TRBV28 and TRBJ1-2; D might be TRBD1 (5 bases). CDR1 and CDR2 (germline): MDHEN, SYDVKM. This CDR3 spans 16 amino acids. V was shortened by 3 bases and J by 3 bases, with 17 bases between the two germline ends. This CDR3 reads CASSFRGRDGDYGYTF. As DNA, the CDR3 is TGTGCCAGCAGTTTTCGCGGTCGGGACGGAGACTATGGCTACACCTTC.

This clonotype turned up a few times. V gene TRBV7-2 combines with J gene TRBJ1-2; 7 nucleotides align to TRBD1. The V segment lost 0 bases and the J segment 4 bases; nucleotides outside the gene matches: 8. In germline, CDR1 is SGHTA, CDR2 FQGNSA. There are 16 residues in the CDR3. The CDR3 loop reads CASSLAPGQPFYGYTF. The CDR3 DNA is TGTGCCAGCAGCTTAGCTCCGGGACAGCCTTTCTATGGCTACACCTTC. Using reference TRBV7-2 and TRBJ1-2 for the parts outside the CDR3, the full variable domain is GAGVSQSPSNKVTEKGKDVELRCDPISGHTALYWYRQSLGQGLEFLIYFQGNSAPDKSGLPSDRFSAERTGGSVSTLTIQRTQQEDSAVYLCASSLAPGQPFYGYTFGSGTRLTVV.

This clonotype was detected a few times. One end of the junction varies from germline; a read error may be responsible. The J gene is TRBJ1-2, the V gene TRBV4-1; 8 positions agree with TRBD1. CDR3 size: 15 residues. Germline V CDR1 and CDR2: MGHRA, YSYEKL. Here the CDR3 DNA reads TGTGCCAGCTTTGGATCAGGGGGCAAGGGAATGGGCTACACCTTC. This gives the protein CASFGSGGKGMGYTF.

This clonotype turned up a few times. The rearrangement links TRBV6-5 to TRBJ2-5; D unclear. The V and J ends lost 0 bases and 5 bases respectively, with 7 bases between them. Germline lookup yields CDR1 MNHEY and CDR2 SVGAGI. The CDR3 loop spans 13 amino acids. The CDR3 DNA reads TGTGCCAGCAGTTACTCGCAGGCTGAGACCCAGTACTTC. This codes for CASSYSQAETQYF.

The chain recombines TRBV5-1 with TRBJ2-3, with 11 bases that match TRBD2. V lost 2 bases to trimming and J lost 2 bases; unmatched junction nucleotides: 4. The CDR3 is made up of 16 amino acids. Germline V lookup: CDR1 SGHRS, CDR2 YFSETQ. CDR3 loop: CASSFTSGGPTDTQYF. The DNA of the CDR3 is TGCGCCAGCAGCTTCACTAGCGGGGGACCCACAGATACGCAGTATTTT. Drawing the rest from reference TRBV5-1 and TRBJ2-3, the complete variable domain is KAGVTQTPRYLIKTRGQQVTLSCSPISGHRSVSWYQQTPGQGLQFLFEYFSETQRNKGNFPGRFSGRQFSNSRSEMNVSTLELGDSALYLCASSFTSGGPTDTQYFGPGTRLTVL.